The T cell receptor beta chain described here comes from a study of shared clonotypes between healthy human individuals. Clones were sequenced by immunoSEQ multiplex PCR, and TCRdb holds only the in-frame ones, with some missing. Of around 1,000,000 clones in the sample, 70% to 85% were seen once. This CDR3 is built from 15 residues. From germline, CDR1 is MDHEN and CDR2 SYDVKM. J was trimmed by 1 base and V by 5 bases; bases with no gene match: 6. Worth noting for this clone: The sample carries other DNA sequences with the same CDR3.

The chain uses TRBV28 and TRBJ1-2, with TRBD1 matching 8 bases. Sequencing input: memory CD4+ T cells from PBMCs. Subset of the sample: CD45RA-negative fraction. The receptor was derived from a man in his late teens or twenties in good health. Some clones in this sample may be carry-over from other donors' samples. CDR3 amino acids: CASSPPDRGNYGYTF. CDR3 nucleotide sequence: TGTGCCAGCAGTCCTCCAGACAGGGGTAACTATGGCTACACCTTC.